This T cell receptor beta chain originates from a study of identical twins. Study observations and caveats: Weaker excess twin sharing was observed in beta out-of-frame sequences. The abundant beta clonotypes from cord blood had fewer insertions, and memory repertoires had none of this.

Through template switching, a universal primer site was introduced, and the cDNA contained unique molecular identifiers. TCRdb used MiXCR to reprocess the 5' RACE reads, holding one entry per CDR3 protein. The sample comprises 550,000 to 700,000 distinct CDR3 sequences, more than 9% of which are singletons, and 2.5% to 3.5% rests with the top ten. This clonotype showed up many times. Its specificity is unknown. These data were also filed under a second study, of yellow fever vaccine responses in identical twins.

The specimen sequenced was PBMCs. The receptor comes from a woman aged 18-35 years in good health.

CDR3 residues: CASRTSELYNEQFF. As DNA, the CDR3 is TGTGCCAGCAGAACTAGCGAGCTCTACAATGAGCAGTTCTTC. The chain joins TRBV6-2 or TRBV6-3 to TRBJ2-1, with 7 bases aligning to TRBD2. Per the germline V gene, CDR1 is MNHEY and CDR2 is SVGEGT. V was clipped by 6 bases and J by 3 bases; unmatched bases: 5. This CDR3 region has 14 residues.